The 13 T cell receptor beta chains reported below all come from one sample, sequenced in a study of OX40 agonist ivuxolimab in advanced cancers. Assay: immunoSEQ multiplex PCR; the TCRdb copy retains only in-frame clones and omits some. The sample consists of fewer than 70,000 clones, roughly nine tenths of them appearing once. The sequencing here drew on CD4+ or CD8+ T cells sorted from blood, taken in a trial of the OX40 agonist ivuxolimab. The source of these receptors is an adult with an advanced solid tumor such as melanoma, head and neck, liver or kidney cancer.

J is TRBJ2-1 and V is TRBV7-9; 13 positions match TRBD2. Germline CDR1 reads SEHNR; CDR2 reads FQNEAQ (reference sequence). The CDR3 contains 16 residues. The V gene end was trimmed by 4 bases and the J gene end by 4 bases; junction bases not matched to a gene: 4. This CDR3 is CASSSTSGRIYNEQFF. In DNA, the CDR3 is TGTGCCAGCAGCTCGACTAGCGGGAGGATTTACAATGAGCAGTTCTTC. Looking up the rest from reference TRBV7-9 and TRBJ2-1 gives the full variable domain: DTGVSQNPRHKITKRGQNVTFRCDPISEHNRLYWYRQTLGQGPEFLTYFQNEAQLEKSRLLSDRFSAERPKGSFSTLEIQRTEQGDSAMYLCASSSTSGRIYNEQFFGPGTRLTVL.

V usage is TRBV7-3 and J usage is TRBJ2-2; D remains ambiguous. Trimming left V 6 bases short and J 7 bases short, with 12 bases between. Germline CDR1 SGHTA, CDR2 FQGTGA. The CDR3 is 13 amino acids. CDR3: CASSQQTVGELFF. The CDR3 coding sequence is TGTGCCAGCAGTCAACAGACTGTCGGGGAGCTGTTTTTT.

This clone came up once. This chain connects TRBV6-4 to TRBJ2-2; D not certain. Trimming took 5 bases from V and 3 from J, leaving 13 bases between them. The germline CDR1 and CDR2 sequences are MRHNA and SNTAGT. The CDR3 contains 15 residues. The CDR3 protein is CASSPVHGHTGELFF. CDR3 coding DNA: TGTGCCAGCAGTCCCGTGCACGGGCACACCGGGGAGCTGTTTTTT.

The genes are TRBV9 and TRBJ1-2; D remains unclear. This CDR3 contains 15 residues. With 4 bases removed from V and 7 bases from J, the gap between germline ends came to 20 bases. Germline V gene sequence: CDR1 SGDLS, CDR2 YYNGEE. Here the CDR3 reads CASSPISTVMGGYTF. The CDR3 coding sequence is TGTGCCAGCAGCCCTATTTCCACAGTAATGGGTGGCTACACCTTC. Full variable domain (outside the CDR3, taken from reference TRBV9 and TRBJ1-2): DSGVTQTPKHLITATGQRVTLRCSPRSGDLSVYWYQQSLDQGLQFLIQYYNGEERAKGNILERFSAQQFPDLHSELNLSSLELGDSALYFCASSPISTVMGGYTFGSGTRLTVV.

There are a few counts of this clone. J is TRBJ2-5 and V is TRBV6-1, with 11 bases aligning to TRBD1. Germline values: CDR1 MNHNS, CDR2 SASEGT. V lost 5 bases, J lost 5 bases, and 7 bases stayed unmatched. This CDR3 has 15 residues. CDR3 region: CASSQGGQGVETQYF. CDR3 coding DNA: TGTGCCAGCAGTCAAGGGGGACAGGGGGTGGAGACCCAGTACTTC.

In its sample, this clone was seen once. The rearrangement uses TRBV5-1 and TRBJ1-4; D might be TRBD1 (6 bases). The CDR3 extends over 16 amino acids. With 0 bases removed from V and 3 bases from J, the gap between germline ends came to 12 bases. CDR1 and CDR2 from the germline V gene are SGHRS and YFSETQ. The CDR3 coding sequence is TGCGCCAGCAGCTTGGCCCCCGCAGGGGCTAATGAAAAACTGTTTTTT. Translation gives CASSLAPAGANEKLFF.

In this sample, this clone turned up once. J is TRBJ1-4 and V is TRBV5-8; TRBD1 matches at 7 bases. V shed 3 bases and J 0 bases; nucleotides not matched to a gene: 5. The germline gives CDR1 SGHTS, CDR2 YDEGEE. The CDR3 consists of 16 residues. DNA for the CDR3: TGTGCCAGCAGCTCCGGACAGGCTGCAACTAATGAAAAACTGTTTTTT. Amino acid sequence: CASSSGQAATNEKLFF.

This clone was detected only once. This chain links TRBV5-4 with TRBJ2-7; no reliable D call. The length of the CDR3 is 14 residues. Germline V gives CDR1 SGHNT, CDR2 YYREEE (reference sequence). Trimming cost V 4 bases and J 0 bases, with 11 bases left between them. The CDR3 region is CASSPWVNSYEQYF. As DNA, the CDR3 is TGTGCCAGCAGCCCCTGGGTCAACTCCTACGAGCAGTACTTC.

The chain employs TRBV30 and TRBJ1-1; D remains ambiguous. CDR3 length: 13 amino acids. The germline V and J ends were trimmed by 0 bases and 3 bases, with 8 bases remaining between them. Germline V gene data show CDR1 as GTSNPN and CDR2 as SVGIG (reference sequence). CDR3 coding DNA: TGTGCCTGGAGTGTAAAGCGAGACACTGAAGCTTTCTTT. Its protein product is CAWSVKRDTEAFF.

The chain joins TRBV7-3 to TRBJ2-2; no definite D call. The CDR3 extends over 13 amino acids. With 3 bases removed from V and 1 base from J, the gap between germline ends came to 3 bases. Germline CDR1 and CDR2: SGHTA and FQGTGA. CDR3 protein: CASSLRNTGELFF. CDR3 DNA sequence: TGTGCCAGCAGCTTGAGGAACACCGGGGAGCTGTTTTTT. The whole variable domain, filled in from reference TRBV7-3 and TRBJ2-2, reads GAGVSQTPSNKVTEKGKYVELRCDPISGHTALYWYRQSLGQGPEFLIYFQGTGAADDSGLPNDRFFAVRPEGSVSTLKIQRTERGDSAVYLCASSLRNTGELFFGEGSRLTVL.

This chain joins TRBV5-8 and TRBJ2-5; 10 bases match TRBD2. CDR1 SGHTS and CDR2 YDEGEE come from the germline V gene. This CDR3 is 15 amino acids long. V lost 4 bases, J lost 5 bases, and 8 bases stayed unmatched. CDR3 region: CASSPLSGGAETQYF. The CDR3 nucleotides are TGTGCCAGCAGCCCACTCAGCGGGGGGGCCGAGACCCAGTACTTC. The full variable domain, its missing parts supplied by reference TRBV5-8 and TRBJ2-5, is EAGVTQSPTHLIKTRGQQATLRCSPISGHTSVYWYQQALGLGLQFLLWYDEGEERNRGNFPPRFSGRQFPNYSSELNVNALELEDSALYLCASSPLSGGAETQYFGPGTRLLVL.

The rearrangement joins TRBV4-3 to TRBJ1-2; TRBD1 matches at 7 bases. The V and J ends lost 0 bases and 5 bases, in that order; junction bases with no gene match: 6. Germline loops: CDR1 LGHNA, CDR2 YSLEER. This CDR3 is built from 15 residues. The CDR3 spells CASSQEATGHYGYTF. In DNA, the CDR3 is TGCGCCAGCAGCCAAGAGGCGACAGGGCATTATGGCTACACCTTC.

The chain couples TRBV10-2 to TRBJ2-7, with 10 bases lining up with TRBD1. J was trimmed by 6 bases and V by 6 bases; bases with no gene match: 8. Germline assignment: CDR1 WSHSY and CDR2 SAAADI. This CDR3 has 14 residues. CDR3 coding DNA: TGCGCCAGCAGGCCCCCGGGACAGGGGTCCGAGCAGTACTTC. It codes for CASRPPGQGSEQYF.